This T cell receptor (beta chain) was sequenced during a study of T cells in tuberculosis. Profiled with immunoSEQ multiplex PCR; TCRdb holds only in-frame clones, not every one. Of fewer than 35,000 clones in the sample, nearly 97% were seen once. The CDR3 is 13 amino acids. Germline CDR1 is SEHNR and CDR2 is FQNEAQ (reference sequence). The germline V and J ends were trimmed by 5 bases and 1 base, with 8 bases remaining between them. The TCR was taken from a donor aged 5 to 30 with latent tuberculosis or without tuberculosis infection. The gene calls are TRBV7-9 and TRBJ1-1; D not resolved. The sample comprised PBMCs. The chain's CDR3 is CASSGQKNTEAFF. In nucleotides, the CDR3 is TGTGCCAGCAGCGGGCAGAAGAACACTGAAGCTTTCTTT. Drawing the rest from reference TRBV7-9 and TRBJ1-1, the complete variable domain is DTGVSQNPRHKITKRGQNVTFRCDPISEHNRLYWYRQTLGQGPEFLTYFQNEAQLEKSRLLSDRFSAERPKGSFSTLEIQRTEQGDSAMYLCASSGQKNTEAFFGQGTRLTVV.